This paragraph reports one T cell receptor (beta chain). Original data processing: Reference gene primers were amplified, and this amplification served to estimate nucleated cell counts. Data came from immunoSEQ multiplex PCR; TCRdb stores just in-frame clones and leaves some out. That table supplies the V and J calls and clone size; D and trimming were determined from the DNA. The data hold roughly 100,000 clones, with 86% observed a single time. The record originates from a study of blood T cell repertoires in COVID-19. Study information: Sites across the United States, Italy and Spain contributed samples from acute and convalescent COVID-19. Sources were T cells, B-cell-depleted T cells, or PBMCs; the material itself was cDNA or gDNA.

Germline trimming cut 6 bases from V and 0 bases from J; bases unmatched to any gene: 4. CDR3 length: 15 residues. Germline V gene lookup returns CDR1 SNHLY and CDR2 FYNNEI. The chain joins TRBV2 to TRBJ2-3, with 9 bases lining up with TRBD2. Sequencing was performed on peripheral blood. This sequence was found in a woman of 80 years or more with acute or convalescent COVID-19. The CDR3 DNA follows: TGTGCCAGCAGGCTAGCGGGGACTAGCACAGATACGCAGTATTTT. This sequence encodes CASRLAGTSTDTQYF.